Each of the 31 T cell receptor beta chains below was sequenced from the same sample in a study of response to subunit inactivated influenza vaccine. TCRdb re-derived calls from the RT-PCR reads in MiXCR, one entry per CDR3 protein. This sample has about 700,000 distinct CDR3 sequences, with about 14% found just once. Source: PBMCs from blood, taken 14 to 15 days before vaccination. Receptors originate from a man aged 45 to 65 who received an inactivated influenza vaccine.

This clonotype was observed a few times. The chain recombines TRBV9 with TRBJ2-2; 9 bases match TRBD2. With 4 bases clipped from V and 1 base from J, the junction kept 5 bases outside the gene matches. Germline CDR1 and CDR2: SGDLS and YYNGEE. The CDR3 consists of 16 residues. Here the CDR3 DNA reads TGTGCCAGCAGCTCCCGACTAGCGGAGAACACCGGGGAGCTGTTTTTT. It encodes CASSSRLAENTGELFF.

The V and J genes are TRBV2 and TRBJ1-1; D remains unclear. The CDR3 covers 13 residues. Germline loops: CDR1 SNHLY, CDR2 FYNNEI. Trimming shortened V by 10 bases and J by 5 bases, and 17 bases separated the two germline ends. In DNA, the CDR3 is TGTGCCACTACCGGCCAAGGGTTGACTGAAGCTTTCTTT. Encoded protein: CATTGQGLTEAFF.

The chain uses TRBV7-2 and TRBJ1-5; 10 bases agree with TRBD1. Trimming cost V 5 bases and J 0 bases; bases outside gene matches: 7. This CDR3 has 17 residues. Germline V gene sequence: CDR1 SGHTA, CDR2 FQGNSA. CDR3 in amino acids: CASSQEGTGVSNQPQHF. The CDR3 DNA reads as TGTGCCAGCAGCCAAGAAGGGACAGGGGTTAGCAATCAGCCCCAGCATTTT. Full variable domain (remainder filled in from reference TRBV7-2 and TRBJ1-5): GAGVSQSPSNKVTEKGKDVELRCDPISGHTALYWYRQSLGQGLEFLIYFQGNSAPDKSGLPSDRFSAERTGGSVSTLTIQRTQQEDSAVYLCASSQEGTGVSNQPQHFGDGTRLSIL.

This rearrangement joins TRBV5-8 to TRBJ2-5; D is unresolved. The CDR3 has 12 amino acids. V lost 4 bases to trimming and J lost 7 bases, with 11 bases between them. CDR1 is SGHTS, CDR2 YDEGEE, per germline. CDR3 loop: CASSRDDSTQYF. CDR3 nucleotide sequence: TGTGCCAGCAGCCGAGACGACTCGACCCAGTACTTC.

J is TRBJ1-5 and V is TRBV4-3, with D unresolved. Germline loops: CDR1 LGHNA, CDR2 YSLEER. The CDR3 is 16 amino acids. The germline V and J ends were trimmed by 0 bases and 2 bases, with 11 bases remaining between them. This CDR3 reads CASSQDQQIGNQPQHF. CDR3 DNA sequence: TGCGCCAGCAGCCAAGATCAACAGATTGGCAATCAGCCCCAGCATTTT.

The rearrangement links TRBV12-3 or TRBV12-4 to TRBJ1-1, with 8 nucleotides matching TRBD1. The CDR3 sequence is 16 residues long. The V and J ends lost 11 bases and 5 bases, in that order; junction bases with no gene match: 19. The CDR3 loop reads CARYSKAGGASTEAFF. The CDR3, as DNA: TGTGCCCGCTACTCTAAGGCAGGGGGCGCGAGTACTGAAGCTTTCTTT.

This clonotype was seen a few times. The gene calls are TRBV28 and TRBJ2-1; tentative D call: TRBD2 (7 bases). The CDR3 loop spans 19 amino acids. Trimming took off 4 bases at V and 3 bases at J, with 25 bases between the two ends. In germline, CDR1 is MDHEN, CDR2 SYDVKM. The CDR3, as DNA: TGTGCCAGCAGTTCCCGCCTGATCGGGGGGACACCTGGCTACAATGAGCAGTTCTTC. The encoded protein is CASSSRLIGGTPGYNEQFF.

This clonotype was observed a handful of times. The chain couples TRBV29-1 to TRBJ2-7, with 9 bases aligning to TRBD1. Germline V gene lookup returns CDR1 SQVTM and CDR2 ANQGSEA. The CDR3 covers 12 residues. After removal of 3 bases from V and 5 bases from J, the junction contained 2 bases not matched to a gene. The CDR3 DNA reads as TGCAGCGTTGAGGGACAGGGCAACGAGCAGTACTTC. The encoded protein is CSVEGQGNEQYF.

CDR3 loop: CSARAGGTDTQYF. In nucleotides, the CDR3 is TGCAGTGCTAGGGCGGGAGGCACAGATACGCAGTATTTT. This sequence joins TRBV20-1 and TRBJ2-3; 7 bases are a match to TRBD2. Looked up from germline, CDR1 is DFQATT and CDR2 is SNEGSKA (reference sequence). Trimming took 3 bases from V and 1 from J; bases not matched to a gene: 1. The CDR3 runs to 13 residues.

Only a few counts were recorded for this clonotype. The chain has TRBV29-1 and TRBJ2-3; D perhaps matches TRBD1 (6 bases). In germline, CDR1 is SQVTM, CDR2 ANQGSEA. Trimming shortened V by 4 bases and J by 6 bases, and 20 bases separated the two germline ends. The CDR3 is 15 amino acids. CDR3 DNA: TGCAGCGTTGGTAGTGGCAGGGGTTCTGGGGATACGCAGTATTTT. Its translation: CSVGSGRGSGDTQYF.

The V and J genes are TRBV5-1 and TRBJ2-7; D is unclear. Trimming took 0 bases from V and 2 from J, leaving 15 bases between them. Germline-derived CDR1 and CDR2 are SGHRS and YFSETQ. The CDR3 sequence is 16 residues long. CDR3 residues: CASSLAIPRKAYEQYF. The CDR3 DNA is TGCGCCAGCAGCTTGGCCATTCCCCGGAAAGCCTACGAGCAGTACTTC.

The chain links TRBV7-9 to TRBJ2-7, with D possibly being TRBD2 (5 bases). This CDR3 contains 13 residues. The V end was cut by 1 base, the J end by 6 bases, with 10 bases between. Germline CDR1 is SEHNR and CDR2 is FQNEAQ (reference sequence). The CDR3 DNA follows: TGTGCCAGCAGCTTAGGGCAGGCGGGCGAGCAGTACTTC. This sequence encodes CASSLGQAGEQYF.

In its sample, this clonotype was seen many times. V usage is TRBV20-1 and J usage is TRBJ1-2; D gene ambiguous. CDR3 length equals 10 residues. Trimming pared 3 bases from V and 2 bases from J, leaving 1 base between. Germline V gene sequence: CDR1 DFQATT, CDR2 SNEGSKA (reference sequence). Here the CDR3 reads CSASNYGYTF. CDR3 bases: TGCAGTGCTAGCAACTATGGCTACACCTTC.

This clonotype was seen a few times. CDR3 protein: CASTRRTAQTYNEQFF. DNA of the CDR3: TGTGCCAGCACCAGAAGGACAGCCCAAACCTACAATGAGCAGTTCTTC. The V call is TRBV6-2 or TRBV6-3, the J call TRBJ2-1; a possible D gene is TRBD1 (6 bases). This CDR3 is built from 16 residues. The V end was cut by 7 bases, the J end by 2 bases, with 18 bases between. CDR1 is MNHEY and CDR2 is SVGEGT in the germline V gene.

The chain joins TRBV12-3 or TRBV12-4 to TRBJ2-1; 8 bases are a match to TRBD1. Trimming at V came to 6 bases and at J to 2 bases, leaving 6 bases not matched to a gene. This CDR3 spans 15 amino acids. CDR3 nucleotides: TGTGCCAGCAGGATGGGACAGGCGACCTACAATGAGCAGTTCTTC. Its protein is CASRMGQATYNEQFF.

The chain couples TRBV24-1 to TRBJ2-1, with 10 positions matching TRBD1. This CDR3 region has 16 residues. Germline lookup yields CDR1 KGHDR and CDR2 SFDVKD. V lost 3 bases, J lost 9 bases, and 10 bases stayed unmatched. The CDR3 DNA follows: TGTGCCACCAGTGATGAGTCAGACAGGGGGCTGGGTGAGCAGTTCTTC. Protein: CATSDESDRGLGEQFF.

The rearrangement links TRBV25-1 to TRBJ1-5, with 9 bases lining up with TRBD1. CDR1 is MGHDK and CDR2 is SYGVNS in the germline V gene. The CDR3 covers 15 residues. The V gene end was trimmed by 4 bases and the J gene end by 4 bases; junction bases not matched to a gene: 5. The CDR3 coding sequence is TGTGCCAGCAGTGGGGGGACAGGGTCAAATCAGCCCCAGCATTTT. As protein: CASSGGTGSNQPQHF.

This clonotype has only a few counts. The chain links TRBV5-1 to TRBJ2-3; 8 nucleotides match TRBD2. Trimming cost V 0 bases and J 0 bases; bases outside gene matches: 6. CDR1 and CDR2 (germline): SGHRS, YFSETQ. This CDR3 region has 17 residues. The CDR3 nucleotides are TGCGCCAGCAGCTTGGCACGGGCTAGCGGGAGCACAGATACGCAGTATTTT. This gives the protein CASSLARASGSTDTQYF.

The chain combines TRBV9 with TRBJ2-5; 12 bases fit TRBD2. The germline gives CDR1 SGDLS, CDR2 YYNGEE. J lost 1 base, V lost 3 bases, and 7 bases had no gene match. The CDR3 sequence is 17 residues long. The chain's CDR3 is CASSEGLAGGVQETQYF. DNA of the CDR3: TGTGCCAGCAGCGAGGGACTAGCGGGTGGGGTCCAAGAGACCCAGTACTTC.

This clonotype has only a few counts. V usage is TRBV5-1 and J usage is TRBJ1-2; 11 bases map to TRBD1. Germline CDR1 is SGHRS and CDR2 is YFSETQ. Germline trimming cut 0 bases from V and 8 bases from J; bases unmatched to any gene: 12. The CDR3 runs 17 residues. In nucleotides, the CDR3 is TGCGCCAGCAGCTTGGCCTCAAACCCGGGACAGGGGGACGGCTACACCTTC. This sequence encodes CASSLASNPGQGDGYTF. The complete variable domain, with remaining parts taken from reference TRBV5-1 and TRBJ1-2, reads KAGVTQTPRYLIKTRGQQVTLSCSPISGHRSVSWYQQTPGQGLQFLFEYFSETQRNKGNFPGRFSGRQFSNSRSEMNVSTLELGDSALYLCASSLASNPGQGDGYTFGSGTRLTVV.

This clonotype was found many times. This chain joins TRBV2 and TRBJ1-6; no clear D. Deletions cut 6 bases from V and 0 bases from J, with 9 bases between. The germline gives CDR1 SNHLY, CDR2 FYNNEI. The CDR3 has 15 residues. Written as DNA, the CDR3 is TGTGCCAGCAGCTTAGATAGCTCCTATAATTCACCCCTCCACTTT. This translates into CASSLDSSYNSPLHF. Complete variable domain (other parts from reference TRBV2 and TRBJ1-6): EPEVTQTPSHQVTQMGQEVILRCVPISNHLYFYWYRQILGQKVEFLVSFYNNEISEKSEIFDDQFSVERPDGSNFTLKIRSTKLEDSAMYFCASSLDSSYNSPLHFGNGTRLTVT.

V is TRBV5-1 and J is TRBJ2-7; either TRBD1 or TRBD2 may fit D (5 bases each). CDR1 is SGHRS, CDR2 YFSETQ, per germline. This CDR3 is built from 16 residues. The V end was cut by 1 base, the J end by 6 bases, with 20 bases between. CDR3 nucleotide sequence: TGCGCCAGCAGCTTGATAACGGGGCCACCCTCATCCGAGCAGTACTTC. This codes for CASSLITGPPSSEQYF.

This chain uses TRBV12-3 or TRBV12-4 with TRBJ2-5; 7 nucleotides line up with TRBD2. This CDR3 spans 14 amino acids. The V segment lost 5 bases and the J segment 5 bases; nucleotides outside the gene matches: 8. The CDR3 is CASSRRLAGETQYF. CDR3 nucleotide sequence: TGTGCCAGCAGTCGCAGACTAGCAGGCGAGACCCAGTACTTC.

This chain joins TRBV28 and TRBJ2-2; 12 bases fit TRBD1. CDR3 length equals 14 residues. J gave up 8 bases and V 10 bases, and 8 bases lay outside the gene matches. Germline CDR1 and CDR2: MDHEN and SYDVKM. CDR3 sequence: CATRWDRGRGELFF. In DNA, the CDR3 is TGTGCCACCCGCTGGGACAGGGGGCGAGGGGAGCTGTTTTTT. Looking up the rest from reference TRBV28 and TRBJ2-2 gives the full variable domain: DVKVTQSSRYLVKRTGEKVFLECVQDMDHENMFWYRQDPGLGLRLIYFSYDVKMKEKGDIPEGYSVSREKKERFSLILESASTNQTSMYLCATRWDRGRGELFFGEGSRLTVL.

This clonotype was detected a few times. V and J are TRBV4-3 and TRBJ2-2, with 10 nucleotides matching TRBD2. CDR3 length: 14 residues. The germline V gene encodes CDR1 LGHNA and CDR2 YSLEER. With V trimmed by 8 bases and J by 5 bases, 5 bases remained unmatched. The CDR3 region is CASGLAGVTGELFF. The CDR3 region has the DNA TGCGCCAGCGGGCTAGCGGGAGTTACCGGGGAGCTGTTTTTT.

This clonotype was counted at least ten times. The V call is TRBV24-1, the J call TRBJ2-1, with a possible D match to TRBD1 (6 bases). Germline-derived CDR1 and CDR2 are KGHDR and SFDVKD. CDR3 length: 12 residues. Trimming took 4 bases from V and 10 from J, leaving 10 bases between them. The CDR3 is CATSDMTGEQFF. The CDR3 region has the DNA TGTGCCACCAGTGACATGACAGGAGAGCAGTTCTTC.

This clonotype has a handful of counts. This chain links TRBV28 with TRBJ2-7; 8 bases fit TRBD1. The J segment lost 1 base and the V segment lost 4 bases, leaving 9 bases of the junction unmatched. CDR1 is MDHEN and CDR2 is SYDVKM in the germline V gene. CDR3 length equals 16 residues. The CDR3 DNA reads as TGTGCCAGCAGTTCCCCCGGGACAGGTTCTTCCTACGAGCAGTACTTC. Its translation is CASSSPGTGSSYEQYF.

The chain uses TRBV6-5 and TRBJ2-3, with D maybe TRBD1 (6 bases). The V gene lost 4 bases and the J gene lost 2 bases, with 16 bases spanning the gap. The CDR3 is made up of 16 amino acids. The germline CDR1 and CDR2 sequences are MNHEY and SVGAGI. CDR3 loop: CASSSPRTAYTDTQYF. The CDR3 region has the DNA TGTGCCAGCAGTTCGCCCCGGACAGCTTACACAGATACGCAGTATTTT.

The sample holds a few counts of this clonotype. V and J are TRBV5-1 and TRBJ2-3; D is unresolved. Germline CDR1 is SGHRS and CDR2 is YFSETQ. Trimming pared 4 bases from V and 1 base from J, leaving 10 bases between. This CDR3 is built from 14 residues. The CDR3 is CASSAMPGTDTQYF. Here the CDR3 DNA reads TGCGCCAGCAGCGCGATGCCAGGCACAGATACGCAGTATTTT. The entire variable domain, with the rest obtained from reference TRBV5-1 and TRBJ2-3, is as follows: KAGVTQTPRYLIKTRGQQVTLSCSPISGHRSVSWYQQTPGQGLQFLFEYFSETQRNKGNFPGRFSGRQFSNSRSEMNVSTLELGDSALYLCASSAMPGTDTQYFGPGTRLTVL.

This clonotype was seen a handful of times. The chain carries TRBV12-3 or TRBV12-4 and TRBJ2-5, with 8 bases matching TRBD1. The CDR3 spans 13 residues. J was trimmed by 4 bases and V by 7 bases; bases with no gene match: 5. In DNA form, the CDR3 reads TGTGCCAGCACCAACGGACAGGGAGAGACCCAGTACTTC. Protein product: CASTNGQGETQYF.

The rearrangement uses TRBV15 and TRBJ2-3; 7 bases align to TRBD2. CDR1 and CDR2 from the germline V gene are LNHNV and YYDKDF (reference sequence). The V gene end was trimmed by 5 bases and the J gene end by 3 bases; junction bases not matched to a gene: 11. The CDR3 loop spans 16 amino acids. The CDR3 bases are TGTGCCACCAGCGCCTCAATCGGGGGGAGGACAGATACGCAGTATTTT. This sequence encodes CATSASIGGRTDTQYF.